The rows below give T cell receptor beta chains drawn from one sample of a study of cytomegalovirus exposure and HLA in healthy donors. Only in-frame clones appear in the TCRdb table, and some are missing; sequencing was by immunoSEQ multiplex PCR. This table holds some 130,000 clones, approximately 90% found once. The sample taken for sequencing was PBMCs. The receptor set was obtained from a woman under 30 in good health and CMV-seropositive. Each CDR3 is given with its conserved first and last residue. The order of the fields is J gene, D gene, clone size, V gene, CDR3 DNA, CDR3 protein. D genes are given only for firm matches. Size values are once, few and many counts, or a class for expanded clones, and some rows have none.

TRBJ2-7	TRBD1	.	TRBV15	TGTGCCACCAGAGAACGGACAGGGGCACACGAGCAGTACTTC	CATRERTGAHEQYF
TRBJ1-2	.	.	TRBV5-1	TGCGCCAGCAGCCTTGGGGGGGTGTACAACTATGGCTACACCTTC	CASSLGGVYNYGYTF
TRBJ1-5	TRBD1	.	TRBV6-1	TGTGCCAGCAGTGAGTGGGACAGGGGTTCTCAGCCCCAGCATTTT	CASSEWDRGSQPQHF
TRBJ2-3	TRBD2	.	TRBV27	TGTGCCAGCAGTTTTGATCCCCTACTAGCGTCATTCACAGATACGCAGTATTTT	CASSFDPLLASFTDTQYF
TRBJ1-4	.	once	TRBV2	TGTGCCAGCATGGGGGGACTATATGAAAAACTGTTTTTT	CASMGGLYEKLFF
TRBJ2-1	TRBD2	.	TRBV6-6	TGTGCCAGCAGTCAATCCCCGGGACTAATTTACAATGAGCAGTTCTTC	CASSQSPGLIYNEQFF
TRBJ2-3	.	.	TRBV5-6	TGTGCCAGCACCTCTCCCACAGATACGCAGTATTTT	CASTSPTDTQYF
TRBJ1-2	TRBD1	.	TRBV6-5	TGTGCCAGCAGCTGGACAGGGACTGGCTACACCTTC	CASSWTGTGYTF
TRBJ2-5	.	.	TRBV5-1	TGCGCCAGCAGCTTGGGCCGGCCAGGGCCGGAGAAGACCCAGTACTTC	CASSLGRPGPEKTQYF
TRBJ2-1	TRBD1	.	TRBV27	TGTGCCAGCAGTTTATCGAGGACAGGGGAGCCCAATGAGCAGTTCTTC	CASSLSRTGEPNEQFF